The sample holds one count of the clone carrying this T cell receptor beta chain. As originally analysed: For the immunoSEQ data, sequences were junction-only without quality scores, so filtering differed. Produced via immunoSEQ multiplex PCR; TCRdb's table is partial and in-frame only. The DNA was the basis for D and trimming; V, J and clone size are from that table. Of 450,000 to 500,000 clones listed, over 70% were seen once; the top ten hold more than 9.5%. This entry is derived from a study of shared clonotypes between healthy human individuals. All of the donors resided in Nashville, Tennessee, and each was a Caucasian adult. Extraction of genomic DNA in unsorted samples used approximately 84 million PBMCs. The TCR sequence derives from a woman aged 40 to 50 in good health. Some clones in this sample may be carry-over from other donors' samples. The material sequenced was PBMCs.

DNA for the CDR3: TGCGCCAGCAGCTTGATAGGGGATAACTACGAGCAGTACTTC. It codes for CASSLIGDNYEQYF. This chain links TRBV5-1 with TRBJ2-7; possible D gene TRBD1, 5 bases. V lost 1 base and J 3 bases, leaving 11 bases between the germline ends. From germline, CDR1 is SGHRS and CDR2 YFSETQ. CDR3 length: 14 amino acids. The complete variable domain, with remaining parts taken from reference TRBV5-1 and TRBJ2-7, reads KAGVTQTPRYLIKTRGQQVTLSCSPISGHRSVSWYQQTPGQGLQFLFEYFSETQRNKGNFPGRFSGRQFSNSRSEMNVSTLELGDSALYLCASSLIGDNYEQYFGPGTRLTVT.